These 13 T cell receptor beta chains came from one sample sequenced in a study of CD8 T cells in Susac syndrome. An input of about 0.5 to 1 ug of RNA was subjected to reverse transcription using random hexamers. TCRdb used MiXCR to reprocess the immunoSEQ multiplex PCR reads, holding one entry per CDR3 protein. The sample records approximately 110,000 distinct CDR3 sequences, about 93% being singletons. Sequencing was done on a sample of CD4+ T cells from PBMCs. These receptors came from a human donor in good health.

This clonotype came up once. The gene calls are TRBV9 and TRBJ1-1, with D possibly TRBD1 on 5 matching bases. The V end lost 2 bases, the J end lost 0 bases, and 8 bases lay between the germline ends. Germline V CDR1 and CDR2: SGDLS, YYNGEE. CDR3 length equals 14 residues. CDR3 sequence reads: CASSVSGMNTEAFF. The CDR3, as DNA: TGTGCCAGCAGCGTGTCAGGGATGAACACTGAAGCTTTCTTT.

This clonotype was picked up one time. V is TRBV29-1 and J is TRBJ2-5; D is unclear. The germline gives CDR1 SQVTM, CDR2 ANQGSEA. CDR3 size: 14 residues. V lost 6 bases to trimming and J lost 0 bases, with 14 bases between them. The CDR3 DNA reads TGCAGCGTCGTCTTACAGTTCTACCAAGAGACCCAGTACTTC. This codes for CSVVLQFYQETQYF.

This sequence joins TRBV2 and TRBJ1-1; a possible D gene is TRBD1 (5 bases). CDR1 SNHLY and CDR2 FYNNEI come from the germline V gene. V was cut by 4 bases and J by 3 bases, with 12 bases left in between. The CDR3 totals 14 residues. The CDR3 protein is CASSVQGSDTEAFF. For the CDR3, the DNA is TGTGCCAGCAGTGTTCAGGGTTCGGACACTGAAGCTTTCTTT.

The rearrangement uses TRBV29-1 and TRBJ2-1, with D perhaps TRBD2 (6 bases). The V end was cut by 4 bases, the J end by 7 bases, with 17 bases between. Germline lookup yields CDR1 SQVTM and CDR2 ANQGSEA. The CDR3 extends over 14 amino acids. DNA for the CDR3: TGCAGCGTTGGGGGCTCGCGGGATGGAAATGAGCAGTTCTTC. Amino acid sequence: CSVGGSRDGNEQFF.

The chain links TRBV29-1 to TRBJ2-2; D is possibly TRBD1 (6 bases). The CDR3 runs to 14 residues. V was cut by 8 bases and J by 1 base, with 14 bases left in between. CDR1 is SQVTM and CDR2 is ANQGSEA in the germline V gene. CDR3 region: CSFQTGENTGELFF. CDR3 coding DNA: TGCAGCTTCCAGACAGGAGAGAACACCGGGGAGCTGTTTTTT.

J is TRBJ2-2 and V is TRBV10-3; D ambiguous. V dropped 7 bases and J dropped 4 bases, with 10 bases sitting between them. In germline, CDR1 is ENHRY, CDR2 SYGVKD. The CDR3 consists of 13 residues. Written as DNA, the CDR3 is TGTGCCATCACCGATAGGACCACCGGGGAGCTGTTTTTT. As protein: CAITDRTTGELFF.

This chain uses TRBV6-6 with TRBJ1-5; 7 nucleotides agree with TRBD1. From germline, CDR1 is MNHNY and CDR2 SVGAGI (reference sequence). J lost 3 bases, V lost 4 bases, and 3 bases had no gene match. This CDR3 has 14 amino acids. CDR3 bases: TGTGCCAGCAGTTTCGACAGGGACAATCAGCCCCAGCATTTT. This encodes CASSFDRDNQPQHF.

The genes are TRBV6-1 and TRBJ2-7, with D perhaps given as TRBD1 or TRBD2 (5 bases each). Between the trimmed V and J ends, which lost 1 base and 2 bases, there was a span of 9 bases. The CDR3 runs to 14 residues. CDR1 and CDR2 from the germline V gene are MNHNS and SASEGT. This CDR3 is CASSEGGGPYEQYF. The CDR3 nucleotides read TGTGCCAGCAGTGAAGGTGGGGGACCCTACGAGCAGTACTTC.

This clonotype was picked up a small number of times. The chain is built from TRBV18 and TRBJ2-7; the D is unclear. Germline V gives CDR1 KGHSH, CDR2 LQKENI. The V end lost 2 bases, the J end lost 0 bases, and 5 bases lay between the germline ends. CDR3 length equals 13 residues. In DNA, the CDR3 is TGTGCCAGCTCACCATCAGTCTCCTACGAGCAGTACTTC. Its protein product is CASSPSVSYEQYF.

The J gene is TRBJ1-2, the V gene TRBV7-2; TRBD1 is a possible D gene (6 bases). V was clipped by 5 bases and J by 3 bases, with 13 bases between them. CDR1 is SGHTA, CDR2 FQGNSA, per germline. CDR3 size: 14 residues. CDR3 sequence reads: CASSPRGGDYGYTF. DNA for the CDR3: TGTGCCAGCAGCCCGAGAGGGGGTGACTATGGCTACACCTTC.

The chain uses TRBV27 and TRBJ2-7; 9 nucleotides line up with TRBD1. The V segment lost 5 bases and the J segment 3 bases; nucleotides outside the gene matches: 8. The CDR3 loop spans 15 amino acids. CDR1 and CDR2 from the germline V gene are MNHEY and SMNVEV (reference sequence). The CDR3 DNA is TGTGCCAGCAGTCGACAGGGGGGGGCCTTCTACGAGCAGTACTTC. Protein product: CASSRQGGAFYEQYF.

The V gene is TRBV6-4, the J gene TRBJ2-1, with TRBD2 matching 7 bases. Germline CDR1 reads MRHNA; CDR2 reads SNTAGT. V was pared by 2 bases and J by 0 bases, with 4 bases of the junction left unmatched. This CDR3 has 16 amino acids. The CDR3 DNA is TGTGCCAGCAGTGACCTGGCTAGCGGCTCCTACAATGAGCAGTTCTTC. Its translation is CASSDLASGSYNEQFF.

The chain carries TRBV5-1 and TRBJ1-1, with TRBD1 as a possible D gene (5 bases). The CDR3 length is 14 residues. Trimming left V 7 bases short and J 1 base short, with 14 bases between. Germline V lookup: CDR1 SGHRS, CDR2 YFSETQ. CDR3: CASGAGQPNTEAFF. CDR3 in DNA: TGCGCCAGCGGTGCAGGACAACCGAACACTGAAGCTTTCTTT.